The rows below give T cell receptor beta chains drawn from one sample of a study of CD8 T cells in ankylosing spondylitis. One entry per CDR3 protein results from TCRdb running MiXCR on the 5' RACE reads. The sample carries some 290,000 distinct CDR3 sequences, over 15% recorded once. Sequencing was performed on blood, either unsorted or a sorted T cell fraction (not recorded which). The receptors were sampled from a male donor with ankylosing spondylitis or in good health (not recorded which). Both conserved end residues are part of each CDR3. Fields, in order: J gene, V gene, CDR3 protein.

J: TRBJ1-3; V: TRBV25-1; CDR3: CASSESGRGNTIYF
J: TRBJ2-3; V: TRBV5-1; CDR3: CASSRLPSTDTQYF
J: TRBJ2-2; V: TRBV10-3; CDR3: CAISTGNTGELFF
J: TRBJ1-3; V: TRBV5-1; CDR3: CTSSSGAPSGNTIYF
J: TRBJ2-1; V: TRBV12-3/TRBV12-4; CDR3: CASSLRAGRDVQFF
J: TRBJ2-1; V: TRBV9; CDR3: CASSASGQGIGEQFF
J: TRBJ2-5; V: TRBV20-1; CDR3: CSTSGPQLMETQYF
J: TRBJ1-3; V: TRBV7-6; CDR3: CASSRMTGSGNTIYF
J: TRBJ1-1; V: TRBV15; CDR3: CATSRDKGNTNTEAFF
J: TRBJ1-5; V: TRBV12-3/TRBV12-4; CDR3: CASNLQGTNQPQHF
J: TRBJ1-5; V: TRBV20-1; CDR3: CSARSDSNQPQHF
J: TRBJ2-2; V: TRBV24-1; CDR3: CATSDWQGDTGELFF
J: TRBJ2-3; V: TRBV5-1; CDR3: CASSFERYTDTQYF
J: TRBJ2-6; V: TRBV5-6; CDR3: CASMGLLSSGANVLTF
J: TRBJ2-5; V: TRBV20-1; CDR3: CSARDPLAGETQYF
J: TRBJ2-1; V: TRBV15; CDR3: CATGADRGGEQFF
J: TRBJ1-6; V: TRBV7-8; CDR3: CASSLVSDSPLHF
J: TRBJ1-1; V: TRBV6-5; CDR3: CASSSRTVGTTEAFF
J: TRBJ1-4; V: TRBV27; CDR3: CASREGGPNEKLFF
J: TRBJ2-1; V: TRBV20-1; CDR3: CSAPGQADEQFF
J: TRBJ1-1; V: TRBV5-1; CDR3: CASSLATEGKTEAFF